The next 21 T cell receptor beta chains were all read from a single sample in a study of shared clonotypes between healthy human individuals. The protocol was immunoSEQ multiplex PCR, while the TCRdb copy is restricted to in-frame clones and leaves out a portion. The repertoire includes 2,100,000 or so clones, approximately 95% of them detected once, and roughly 0.13% sits in the top ten. The specimen sequenced was naive CD4+ T cells sorted from blood. The sample's subset: CD45RA+ positively selected. The receptors stem from a young man in good health.

This clone has a single count. V usage is TRBV21-1 and J usage is TRBJ1-5; TRBD1 was called by the table and not checked on the DNA. TRBV21-1 is a pseudogene segment. This CDR3 is 17 amino acids long. This chain's CDR3 is CASTLDRATNSNQPQHF. Here the CDR3 DNA reads TGTGCCAGCACCCTTGACAGGGCGACAAATAGCAATCAGCCCCAGCATTTT.

V and J are TRBV5-6 and TRBJ1-3; TRBD1 agrees at 10 bases. Germline-derived CDR1 and CDR2 are SGHDT and YYEEEE. The trim removed 5 bases at V and 4 bases at J, leaving 9 bases unmatched. CDR3 length: 16 residues. The CDR3 loop reads CASSPGTGARGNTIYF. The CDR3 coding sequence is TGTGCCAGCAGTCCCGGGACAGGGGCGCGGGGAAACACCATATATTTT.

This rearrangement joins TRBV5-6 to TRBJ1-2; a weak D match, TRBD1 (5 bases). V lost 7 bases and J 4 bases, leaving 20 bases between the germline ends. The germline gives CDR1 SGHDT, CDR2 YYEEEE. This CDR3 is 15 amino acids long. In nucleotides, the CDR3 is TGTGCCAGCGGGCTGCCTGGGGCAGGGAGCTATGGCTACACCTTC. Encoded protein: CASGLPGAGSYGYTF. Based on the CDR3 plus reference TRBV5-6 and TRBJ1-2, the full variable domain is DAGVTQSPTHLIKTRGQQVTLRCSPKSGHDTVSWYQQALGQGPQFIFQYYEEEERQRGNFPDRFSGHQFPNYSSELNVNALLLGDSALYLCASGLPGAGSYGYTFGSGTRLTVV.

The chain uses TRBV4-1 and TRBJ2-2; unclear D gene. V was cut by 5 bases and J by 5 bases, with 18 bases left in between. The CDR3 sequence is 16 residues long. The germline V gene encodes CDR1 MGHRA and CDR2 YSYEKL. The CDR3 region is CASSTALGLGTGELFF. The CDR3 bases are TGCGCCAGCAGCACGGCGTTAGGTTTGGGTACCGGGGAGCTGTTTTTT.

The chain has TRBV5-4 and TRBJ2-7; the match to TRBD1 covers 7 bases. J lost 2 bases, V lost 4 bases, and 6 bases had no gene match. The germline V gene encodes CDR1 SGHNT and CDR2 YYREEE (reference sequence). The CDR3 loop spans 14 amino acids. The CDR3 reads CASSPGQLAYEQYF. CDR3 sequence (DNA): TGTGCCAGCAGCCCGGGACAGCTAGCCTACGAGCAGTACTTC.

The chain employs TRBV19 and TRBJ2-2; D is unresolved. V lost 6 bases, J lost 7 bases, and 15 bases lay in between. CDR1 LNHDA and CDR2 SQIVND come from the germline V gene (reference sequence). The CDR3 consists of 14 residues. The CDR3 region is CASSFSRYIGELFF. CDR3 coding DNA: TGTGCCAGTAGCTTCTCCCGCTATATCGGGGAGCTGTTTTTT.

A single count supports this clone. The rearrangement links TRBV6-1 to TRBJ2-5; 10 nucleotides line up with TRBD2. Germline-derived CDR1 and CDR2 are MNHNS and SASEGT. The CDR3 is 17 amino acids. Trimming cost V 1 base and J 4 bases; bases outside gene matches: 9. In nucleotides, the CDR3 is TGTGCCAGCAGTGAAGGAGAGACTAGCGGGTTGCCAGAGACCCAGTACTTC. Residues: CASSEGETSGLPETQYF.

J is TRBJ1-6 and V is TRBV19; no definite D call. From germline, CDR1 is LNHDA and CDR2 SQIVND (reference sequence). The V end lost 1 base, the J end lost 7 bases, and 11 bases lay between the germline ends. The CDR3 has 15 residues. The CDR3 protein is CASSIVPDGNSPLHF. The CDR3 coding sequence is TGTGCCAGTAGTATAGTACCGGATGGGAATTCACCCCTCCACTTT.

J is TRBJ1-1 and V is TRBV19; D not certain. The CDR3 runs to 12 residues. V lost 8 bases, J lost 1 base, and 8 bases lay in between. CDR1 LNHDA and CDR2 SQIVND come from the germline V gene (reference sequence). CDR3 DNA: TGTGCCAGTGCTCGGGGGAACACTGAAGCTTTCTTT. Residues: CASARGNTEAFF.

Points on this clone: Other DNA variants within this sample encode the same CDR3. This chain uses TRBV7-2 with TRBJ2-7; D unresolved. Germline CDR1 reads SGHTA; CDR2 reads FQGNSA. The CDR3 has 13 amino acids. The V gene lost 1 base and the J gene lost 4 bases, with 8 bases spanning the gap. CDR3 region: CASSLGGIYEQYF. The CDR3 nucleotides read TGTGCCAGCAGCTTAGGCGGAATTTACGAGCAGTACTTC.

The J gene is TRBJ2-3, the V gene TRBV5-1; possibly TRBD2 for D (5 bases). The CDR3 covers 16 residues. Germline lookup yields CDR1 SGHRS and CDR2 YFSETQ. Trimming removed 1 base from V and 3 bases from J, with 15 bases in between. CDR3: CASSLSGSWRTDTQYF. The CDR3 DNA follows: TGCGCCAGCAGCTTGAGCGGCAGCTGGAGAACAGATACGCAGTATTTT.

The chain employs TRBV6-1 and TRBJ1-5; D may be TRBD1 (5 bases). CDR1 MNHNS and CDR2 SASEGT come from the germline V gene. Trimming took 1 base from V and 4 from J, leaving 14 bases between them. The CDR3 loop spans 16 amino acids. The CDR3 sequence is CASSEESGLSNQPQHF. The CDR3 region has the DNA TGTGCCAGCAGTGAAGAGTCGGGACTCTCAAATCAGCCCCAGCATTTT.

This rearrangement joins TRBV9 to TRBJ1-2; tentatively, D is TRBD1 (6 bases). Per germline, CDR1 SGDLS and CDR2 YYNGEE. Trimming left V 0 bases short and J 6 bases short, with 6 bases between. The CDR3 has 12 residues. CDR3 in amino acids: CASSVEGDGYTF. Written as DNA, the CDR3 is TGTGCCAGCAGCGTAGAGGGGGATGGCTACACCTTC.

The chain recombines TRBV5-6 with TRBJ1-2, with a weak D call TRBD1 (5 bases). This CDR3 has 15 residues. V lost 0 bases to trimming and J lost 0 bases, with 9 bases between them. Germline CDR1 reads SGHDT; CDR2 reads YYEEEE. The DNA of the CDR3 is TGTGCCAGCAGCTTGGGGGGCAGAGCTAACTATGGCTACACCTTC. Protein: CASSLGGRANYGYTF. The variable domain in full, completed from reference TRBV5-6 and TRBJ1-2, reads DAGVTQSPTHLIKTRGQQVTLRCSPKSGHDTVSWYQQALGQGPQFIFQYYEEEERQRGNFPDRFSGHQFPNYSSELNVNALLLGDSALYLCASSLGGRANYGYTFGSGTRLTVV.

A remark on this clone: The sample contains more than one DNA sequence encoding this CDR3. The chain couples TRBV18 to TRBJ1-2, with D uncertain. Between the trimmed V and J ends, which lost 1 base and 3 bases, there was a span of 6 bases. CDR1 is KGHSH, CDR2 LQKENI, per germline. The CDR3 sequence is 13 residues long. In DNA, the CDR3 is TGTGCCAGCTCACCACAGGAAGACTATGGCTACACCTTC. This codes for CASSPQEDYGYTF. Using reference TRBV18 and TRBJ1-2 for the parts outside the CDR3, the full variable domain is NAGVMQNPRHLVRRRGQEARLRCSPMKGHSHVYWYRQLPEEGLKFMVYLQKENIIDESGMPKERFSAEFPKEGPSILRIQQVVRGDSAAYFCASSPQEDYGYTFGSGTRLTVV.

Regarding this clone: The sample carries other DNA sequences with the same CDR3. The gene calls are TRBV11-2 and TRBJ2-7; the D is unclear. CDR1 SGHAT and CDR2 FQNNGV come from the germline V gene. This CDR3 is built from 12 residues. The V gene lost 2 bases and the J gene lost 0 bases, with 2 bases spanning the gap. The CDR3 bases are TGTGCCAGCAGCTTAAACTCCTACGAGCAGTACTTC. It is translated as CASSLNSYEQYF.

The gene calls are TRBV10-1 and TRBJ2-1; D is undetermined. The germline V and J ends were trimmed by 2 bases and 2 bases, with 4 bases remaining between them. Germline CDR1 is WNHNN and CDR2 is SYGVQD (reference sequence). CDR3 size: 13 residues. The CDR3 sequence is CASSEEPYNEQFF. CDR3 DNA: TGCGCCAGCAGTGAGGAACCCTACAATGAGCAGTTCTTC.

The chain combines TRBV5-6 with TRBJ2-7; possibly TRBD1 for D (6 bases). The CDR3 runs to 14 residues. Germline CDR1 reads SGHDT; CDR2 reads YYEEEE. The ends were cut back, 4 bases at V and 3 bases at J, with 14 bases in the middle. CDR3 sequence (DNA): TGTGCCAGCAGCCAACCAGGCAGGGGCTACGAGCAGTACTTC. This encodes CASSQPGRGYEQYF.

This sequence joins TRBV15 and TRBJ1-3; D is unresolved. The length of the CDR3 is 16 residues. Germline assignment: CDR1 LNHNV and CDR2 YYDKDF (reference sequence). The germline V and J ends were trimmed by 0 bases and 1 base, with 10 bases remaining between them. CDR3 DNA: TGTGCCACCAGCAGAGATAACAATTGGTCTGGAAACACCATATATTTT. Protein: CATSRDNNWSGNTIYF.

V and J are TRBV7-8 and TRBJ1-2; 7 bases match TRBD1. The CDR3 covers 14 residues. With V trimmed by 4 bases and J by 6 bases, 8 bases remained unmatched. Germline V gene lookup returns CDR1 SGHVS and CDR2 FQNEAQ. CDR3 loop: CASSSRDSLNGYTF. The CDR3 nucleotides read TGTGCCAGCAGCTCGAGGGACAGCTTAAATGGCTACACCTTC.

The CDR3 sequence: CASSQERNYGYTF. The CDR3 DNA is TGCGCCAGCAGCCAAGAACGTAATTATGGCTACACCTTC. The chain employs TRBV4-3 and TRBJ1-2; no reliable D call. CDR3 length: 13 residues. V lost 0 bases, J lost 5 bases, and 7 bases lay in between. The germline gives CDR1 LGHNA, CDR2 YSLEER.